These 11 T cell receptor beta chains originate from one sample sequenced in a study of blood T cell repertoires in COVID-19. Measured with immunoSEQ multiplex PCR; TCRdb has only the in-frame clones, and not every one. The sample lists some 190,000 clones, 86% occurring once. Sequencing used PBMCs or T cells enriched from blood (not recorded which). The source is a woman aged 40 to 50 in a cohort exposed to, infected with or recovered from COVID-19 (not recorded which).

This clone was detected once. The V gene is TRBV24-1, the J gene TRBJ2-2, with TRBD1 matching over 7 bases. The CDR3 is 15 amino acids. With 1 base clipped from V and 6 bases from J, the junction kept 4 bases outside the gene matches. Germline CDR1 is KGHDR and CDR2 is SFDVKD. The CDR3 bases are TGTGCCACCAGTGATTTCCCAGGGGGTCCCGGGGAGCTGTTTTTT. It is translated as CATSDFPGGPGELFF.

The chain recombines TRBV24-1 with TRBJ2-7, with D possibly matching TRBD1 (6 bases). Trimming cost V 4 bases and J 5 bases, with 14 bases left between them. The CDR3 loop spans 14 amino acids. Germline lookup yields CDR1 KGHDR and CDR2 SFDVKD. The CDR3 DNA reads TGTGCCACCAGTGACTCTCGGACAGTTCACGAGCAGTACTTC. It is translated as CATSDSRTVHEQYF.

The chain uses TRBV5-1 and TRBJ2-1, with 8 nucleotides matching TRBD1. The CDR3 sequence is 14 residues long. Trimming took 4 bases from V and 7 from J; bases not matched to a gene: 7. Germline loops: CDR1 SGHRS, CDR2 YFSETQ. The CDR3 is CASSPDRVDNEQFF. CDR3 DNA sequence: TGCGCCAGCAGCCCGGACAGGGTGGATAATGAGCAGTTCTTC.

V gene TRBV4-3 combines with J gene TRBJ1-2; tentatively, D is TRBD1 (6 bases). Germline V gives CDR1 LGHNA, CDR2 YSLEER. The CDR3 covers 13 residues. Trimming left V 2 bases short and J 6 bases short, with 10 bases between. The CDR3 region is CASSQTGLNGYTF. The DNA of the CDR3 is TGCGCCAGCAGCCAAACAGGGTTGAATGGCTACACCTTC.

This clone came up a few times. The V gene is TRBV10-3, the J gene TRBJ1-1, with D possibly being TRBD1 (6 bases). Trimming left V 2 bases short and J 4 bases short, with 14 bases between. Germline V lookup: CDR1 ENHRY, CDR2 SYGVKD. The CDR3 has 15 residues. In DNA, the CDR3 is TGTGCCATCAGTGAGGTTCAGGGGTTTGGCACTGAAGCTTTCTTT. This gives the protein CAISEVQGFGTEAFF.

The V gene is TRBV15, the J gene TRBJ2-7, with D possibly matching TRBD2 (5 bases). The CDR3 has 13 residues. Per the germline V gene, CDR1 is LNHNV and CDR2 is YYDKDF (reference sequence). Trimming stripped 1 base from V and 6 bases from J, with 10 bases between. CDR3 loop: CATSRVEGSEQYF. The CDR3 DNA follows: TGTGCCACCAGCAGAGTTGAGGGAAGCGAGCAGTACTTC.

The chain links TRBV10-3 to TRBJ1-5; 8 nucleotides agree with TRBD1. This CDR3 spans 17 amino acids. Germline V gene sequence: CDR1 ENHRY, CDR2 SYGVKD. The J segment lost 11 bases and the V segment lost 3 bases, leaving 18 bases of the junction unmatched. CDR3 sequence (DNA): TGTGCCATCAGTGACTCGAACCCGTTGGACAGGGAGACGTCCCAGCATTTT. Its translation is CAISDSNPLDRETSQHF.

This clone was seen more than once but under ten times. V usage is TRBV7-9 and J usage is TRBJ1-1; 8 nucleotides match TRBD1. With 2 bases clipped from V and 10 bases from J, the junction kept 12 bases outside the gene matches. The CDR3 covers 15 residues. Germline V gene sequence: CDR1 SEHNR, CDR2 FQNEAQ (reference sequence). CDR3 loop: CASSLSQGANLAAFF. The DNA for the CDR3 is TGTGCCAGCAGCTTATCTCAGGGGGCTAATTTGGCAGCTTTCTTT.

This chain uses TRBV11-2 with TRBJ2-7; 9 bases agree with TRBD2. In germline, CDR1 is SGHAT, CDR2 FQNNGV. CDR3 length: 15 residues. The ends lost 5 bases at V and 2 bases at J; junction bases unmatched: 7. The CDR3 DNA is TGTGCCAGCAGCAGACGGGCGGGAGGGGCCTACGAGCAGTACTTC. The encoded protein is CASSRRAGGAYEQYF.

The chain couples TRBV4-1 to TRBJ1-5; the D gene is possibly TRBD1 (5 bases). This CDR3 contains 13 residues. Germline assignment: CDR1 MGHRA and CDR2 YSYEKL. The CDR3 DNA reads TGCGCAGCGGGGCAGGCCGGGGATCGGCCCCAGCATTTT. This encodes CAAGQAGDRPQHF.

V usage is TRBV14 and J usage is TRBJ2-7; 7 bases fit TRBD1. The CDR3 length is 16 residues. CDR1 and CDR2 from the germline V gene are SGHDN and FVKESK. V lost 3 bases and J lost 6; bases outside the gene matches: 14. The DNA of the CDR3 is TGTGCCAGCAGCCAGACCCAGGCGGACAGGACGGGCGAGCAGTACTTC. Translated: CASSQTQADRTGEQYF.